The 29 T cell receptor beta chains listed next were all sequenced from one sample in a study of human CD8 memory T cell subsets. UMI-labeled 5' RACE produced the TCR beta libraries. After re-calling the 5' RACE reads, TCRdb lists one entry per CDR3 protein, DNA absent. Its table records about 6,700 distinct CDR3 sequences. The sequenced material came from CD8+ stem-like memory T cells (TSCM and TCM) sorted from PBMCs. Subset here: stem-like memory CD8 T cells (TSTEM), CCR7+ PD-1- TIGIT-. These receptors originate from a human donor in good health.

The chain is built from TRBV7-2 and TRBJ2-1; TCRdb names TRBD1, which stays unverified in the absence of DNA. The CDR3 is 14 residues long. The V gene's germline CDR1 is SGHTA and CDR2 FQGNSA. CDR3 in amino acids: CASSLVGPGNEQFF.

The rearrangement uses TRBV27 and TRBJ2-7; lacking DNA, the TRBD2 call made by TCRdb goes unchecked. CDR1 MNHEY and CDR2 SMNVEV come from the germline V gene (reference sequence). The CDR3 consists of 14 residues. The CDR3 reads CASSPGLPSYEQYF.

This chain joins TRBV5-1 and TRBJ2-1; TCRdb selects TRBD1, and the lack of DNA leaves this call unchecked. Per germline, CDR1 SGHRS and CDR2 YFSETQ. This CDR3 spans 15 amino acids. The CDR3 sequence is CASSSLQGFDNEQFF.

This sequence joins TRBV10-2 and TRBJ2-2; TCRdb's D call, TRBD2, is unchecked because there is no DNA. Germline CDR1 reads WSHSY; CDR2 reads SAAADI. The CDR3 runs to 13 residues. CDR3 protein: CASKGGNTGELFF.

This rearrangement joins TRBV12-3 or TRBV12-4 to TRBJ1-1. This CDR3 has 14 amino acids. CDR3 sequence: CASSSTEASTEAFF.

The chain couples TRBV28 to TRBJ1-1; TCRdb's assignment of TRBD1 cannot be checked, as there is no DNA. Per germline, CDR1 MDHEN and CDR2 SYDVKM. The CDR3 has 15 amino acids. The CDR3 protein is CASSLKVRGGTEAFF.

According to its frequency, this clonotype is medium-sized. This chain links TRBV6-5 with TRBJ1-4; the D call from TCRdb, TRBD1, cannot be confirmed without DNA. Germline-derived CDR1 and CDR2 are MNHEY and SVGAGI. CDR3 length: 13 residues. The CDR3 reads CASSYSTGGKLFF.

The CDR3 is CASSQDGTPYNEQFF. The rearrangement uses TRBV3-1 and TRBJ2-1. Germline V gene lookup returns CDR1 LGHDT and CDR2 YNNKEL (reference sequence). The CDR3 has 15 amino acids.

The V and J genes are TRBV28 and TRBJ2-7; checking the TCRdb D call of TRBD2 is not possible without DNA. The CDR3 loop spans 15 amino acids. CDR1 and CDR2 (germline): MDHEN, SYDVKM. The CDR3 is CASSFGLAATYEQYF.

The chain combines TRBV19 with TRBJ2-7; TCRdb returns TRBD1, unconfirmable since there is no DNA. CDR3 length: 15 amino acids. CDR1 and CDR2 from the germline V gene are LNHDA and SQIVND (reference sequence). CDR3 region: CASSIKAGVSREQYF.

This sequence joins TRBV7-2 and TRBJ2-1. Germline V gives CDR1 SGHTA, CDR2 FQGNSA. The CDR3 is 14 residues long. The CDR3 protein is CASSSTGPSNEQFF.

CDR3 region: CASSLFQTYEQYF. V usage is TRBV5-5 and J usage is TRBJ2-7. Germline lookup yields CDR1 SGHKS and CDR2 YYEKEE (reference sequence). This CDR3 comprises 13 residues. The full variable domain, completed using reference TRBV5-5 and TRBJ2-7, is DAGVTQSPTHLIKTRGQQVTLRCSPISGHKSVSWYQQVLGQGPQFIFQYYEKEERGRGNFPDRFSARQFPNYSSELNVNALLLGDSALYLCASSLFQTYEQYFGPGTRLTVT.

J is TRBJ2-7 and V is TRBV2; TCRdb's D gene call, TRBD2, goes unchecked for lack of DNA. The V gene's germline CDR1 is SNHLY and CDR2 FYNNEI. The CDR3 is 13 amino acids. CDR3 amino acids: CAWKRGGMYEQYF.

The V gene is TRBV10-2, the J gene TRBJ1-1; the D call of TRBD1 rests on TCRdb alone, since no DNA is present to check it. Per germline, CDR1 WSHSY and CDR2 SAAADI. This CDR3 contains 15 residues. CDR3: CASSEDRGLNTEAFF.

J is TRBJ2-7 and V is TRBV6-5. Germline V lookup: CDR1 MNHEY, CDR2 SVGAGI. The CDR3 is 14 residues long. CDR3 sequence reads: CASTLRQGPYEQYF.

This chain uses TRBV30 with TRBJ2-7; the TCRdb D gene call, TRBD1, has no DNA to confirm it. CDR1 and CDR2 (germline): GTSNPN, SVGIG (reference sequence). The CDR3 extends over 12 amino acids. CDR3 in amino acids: CAWSRRGYEQYF.

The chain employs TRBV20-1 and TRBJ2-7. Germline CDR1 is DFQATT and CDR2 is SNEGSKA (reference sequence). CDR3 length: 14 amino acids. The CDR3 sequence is CSARDLGYPYEQYF.

This CDR3 reads CASSALTGEDEQFF. This chain links TRBV6-4 with TRBJ2-1; TCRdb outputs TRBD1, but without DNA this stays unchecked. Germline values: CDR1 MRHNA, CDR2 SNTAGT. The CDR3 covers 14 residues.

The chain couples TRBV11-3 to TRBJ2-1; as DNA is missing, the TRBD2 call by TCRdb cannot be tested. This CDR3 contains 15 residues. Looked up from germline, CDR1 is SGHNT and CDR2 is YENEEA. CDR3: CASSLDQGGNNEQFF.

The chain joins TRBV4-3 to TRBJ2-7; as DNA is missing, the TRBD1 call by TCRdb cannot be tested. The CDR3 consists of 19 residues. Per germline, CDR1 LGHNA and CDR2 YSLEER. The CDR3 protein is CASSQDLLGAGVSSYEQYF.

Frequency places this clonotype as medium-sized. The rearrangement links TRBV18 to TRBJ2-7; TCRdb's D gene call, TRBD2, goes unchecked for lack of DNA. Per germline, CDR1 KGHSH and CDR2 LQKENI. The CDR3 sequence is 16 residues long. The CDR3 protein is CASSPRTLEASYEQYF.

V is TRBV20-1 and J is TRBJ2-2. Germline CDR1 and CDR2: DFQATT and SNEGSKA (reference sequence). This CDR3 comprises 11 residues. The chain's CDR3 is CSAINTGELFF.

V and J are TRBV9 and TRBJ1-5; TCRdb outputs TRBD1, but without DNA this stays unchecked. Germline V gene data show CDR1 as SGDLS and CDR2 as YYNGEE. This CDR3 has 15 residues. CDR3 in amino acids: CASSVGAGTNQPQHF.

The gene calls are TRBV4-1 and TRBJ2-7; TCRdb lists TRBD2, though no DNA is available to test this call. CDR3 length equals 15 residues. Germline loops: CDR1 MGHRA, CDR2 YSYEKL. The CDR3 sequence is CASSQGEGEAYEQYF.

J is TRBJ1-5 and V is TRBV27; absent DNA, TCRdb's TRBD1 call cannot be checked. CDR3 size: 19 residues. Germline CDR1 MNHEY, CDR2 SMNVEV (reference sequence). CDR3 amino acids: CASRVRGMLDHPDRQPQHF.

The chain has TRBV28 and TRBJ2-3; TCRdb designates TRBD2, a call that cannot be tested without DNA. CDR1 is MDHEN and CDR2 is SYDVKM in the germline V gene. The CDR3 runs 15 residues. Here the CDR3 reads CASSPLSPTPDTQYF.

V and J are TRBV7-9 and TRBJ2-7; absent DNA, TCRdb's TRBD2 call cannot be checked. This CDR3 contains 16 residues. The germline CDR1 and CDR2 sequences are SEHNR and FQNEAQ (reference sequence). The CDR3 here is CASSPPSGGEPYEQYF.

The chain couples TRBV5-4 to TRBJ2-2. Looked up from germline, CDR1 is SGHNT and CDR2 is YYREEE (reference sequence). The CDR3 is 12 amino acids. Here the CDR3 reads CASSLWAGELFF.

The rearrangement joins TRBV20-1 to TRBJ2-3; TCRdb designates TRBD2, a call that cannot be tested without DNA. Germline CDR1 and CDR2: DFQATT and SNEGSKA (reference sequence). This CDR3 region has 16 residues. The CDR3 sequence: CSARDLVAGHTDTQYF.